The 14 T cell receptor beta chains listed next were all sequenced from one sample in a study of CD8 T cells in ankylosing spondylitis. Overall study results and limits: One TCR beta motif, made up of under ten highly homologous variants, appeared characteristic of ankylosing spondylitis blood.

Antigens of these TCRs are unknown. TCRdb used MiXCR to reprocess the 5' RACE reads, holding one entry per CDR3 protein. The sample lists 200,000 to 250,000 distinct CDR3 sequences; roughly 18% were seen once. The specimen was blood, either unsorted or a sorted T cell fraction (not recorded which). The receptors here all came from a male donor with ankylosing spondylitis.

The chain joins TRBV7-8 to TRBJ2-7; 10 nucleotides agree with TRBD1. CDR1 is SGHVS, CDR2 FQNEAQ, per germline. V was pared by 1 base and J by 3 bases, with 6 bases of the junction left unmatched. The CDR3 extends over 16 amino acids. Written as DNA, the CDR3 is TGTGCCAGCAGCTTAGGGTTGGGACAGGGGATCTACGAGCAGTACTTC. As protein: CASSLGLGQGIYEQYF.

There are many counts of this clonotype. The chain has TRBV12-3 or TRBV12-4 and TRBJ1-1; the D is unclear. V was shortened by 2 bases and J by 1 base, with 8 bases between the two germline ends. The CDR3 runs to 14 residues. The CDR3 coding sequence is TGTGCCAGCAGTTTATCCAGGACGAACACTGAAGCTTTCTTT. Protein: CASSLSRTNTEAFF.

This clonotype has a handful of counts. The chain is built from TRBV7-8 and TRBJ2-7; D possibly corresponds to TRBD1 (5 bases). Per germline, CDR1 SGHVS and CDR2 FQNEAQ. V was pared by 10 bases and J by 3 bases, with 10 bases between. CDR3 size: 11 residues. CDR3 in DNA: TGTGCCACTACTGACAGCTACGAGCAGTACTTC. This gives the protein CATTDSYEQYF.

The genes are TRBV6-1 and TRBJ2-1; D is possibly TRBD2 (6 bases). V dropped 7 bases and J dropped 1 base, with 14 bases sitting between them. The CDR3 extends over 15 amino acids. Germline-derived CDR1 and CDR2 are MNHNS and SASEGT. CDR3 sequence reads: CASNFGGESYNEQFF. The CDR3 bases are TGTGCCAGCAACTTCGGGGGTGAGTCCTACAATGAGCAGTTCTTC.

This clonotype was picked up many times. The rearrangement joins TRBV29-1 to TRBJ2-2; D not resolved. The length of the CDR3 is 12 residues. Germline values: CDR1 SQVTM, CDR2 ANQGSEA. Trimming cost V 5 bases and J 3 bases, with 7 bases left between them. CDR3 in DNA: TGCAGCGTTCCAGGCTACACCGGGGAGCTGTTTTTT. This translates into CSVPGYTGELFF.

CDR3 DNA sequence: TGTGCCAGCAGTTTAAGGCTAGAGTGGGAATACGAGCAGTACTTC. It codes for CASSLRLEWEYEQYF. The chain uses TRBV12-3 or TRBV12-4 and TRBJ2-7; D not resolved. V was shortened by 2 bases and J by 4 bases, with 15 bases between the two germline ends. This CDR3 contains 15 residues.

This clonotype came up a few times. V usage is TRBV7-9 and J usage is TRBJ1-1; 8 bases are shared with TRBD1. Germline CDR1 SEHNR, CDR2 FQNEAQ (reference sequence). This CDR3 is built from 16 residues. After removal of 0 bases from V and 5 bases from J, the junction contained 8 bases not matched to a gene. In nucleotides, the CDR3 is TGTGCCAGCAGCTTAGCCGGTACAGGGGGGTGGACTGAAGCTTTCTTT. Translating gives CASSLAGTGGWTEAFF.

This chain links TRBV7-9 with TRBJ2-1; weak D call: TRBD2 (6 bases). CDR3 length: 15 amino acids. V was trimmed by 1 base and J by 6 bases, leaving 13 bases between them. Germline CDR1 SEHNR, CDR2 FQNEAQ (reference sequence). The CDR3 reads CASSLESSGTNEQFF. The CDR3 region has the DNA TGTGCCAGCAGCTTAGAGAGTAGCGGCACCAATGAGCAGTTCTTC.

This clonotype showed up just a few times. This rearrangement joins TRBV14 to TRBJ2-1; 12 bases are a match to TRBD2. This CDR3 region has 16 residues. Trimming took 0 bases from V and 6 from J; bases not matched to a gene: 3. Germline values: CDR1 SGHDN, CDR2 FVKESK. Here the CDR3 reads CASSQETGLAGNEQFF. The DNA for the CDR3 is TGTGCCAGCAGCCAAGAGACGGGACTAGCGGGCAATGAGCAGTTCTTC.

The chain employs TRBV2 and TRBJ2-1, with D possibly matching TRBD2 (6 bases). V lost 0 bases to trimming and J lost 2 bases, with 11 bases between them. The V gene's germline CDR1 is SNHLY and CDR2 FYNNEI. The CDR3 length is 16 residues. CDR3 loop: CASSEAGGVPYNEQFF. The CDR3 coding sequence is TGTGCCAGCAGTGAAGCTGGAGGGGTCCCCTACAATGAGCAGTTCTTC.

This chain connects TRBV28 to TRBJ1-2; possibly TRBD1 for D (5 bases). CDR1 is MDHEN and CDR2 is SYDVKM in the germline V gene. Between the trimmed V and J ends, which lost 1 base and 6 bases, there was a span of 15 bases. The CDR3 has 15 amino acids. The CDR3 nucleotides are TGTGCCAGCAGTTTATCGTCCAGGGCTTCGGATGGCTACACCTTC. Translated: CASSLSSRASDGYTF.

The rearrangement uses TRBV10-3 and TRBJ2-7; D is undetermined. This CDR3 is built from 12 residues. The germline V and J ends were trimmed by 6 bases and 3 bases, with 9 bases remaining between them. CDR1 and CDR2 from the germline V gene are ENHRY and SYGVKD. The CDR3 here is CAIRDGDYEQYF. CDR3 bases: TGTGCCATCAGGGACGGAGACTACGAGCAGTACTTC.

The V gene is TRBV4-1, the J gene TRBJ2-7, with TRBD2 matching 10 bases. Looked up from germline, CDR1 is MGHRA and CDR2 is YSYEKL. This CDR3 has 16 amino acids. The ends lost 1 base at V and 2 bases at J; junction bases unmatched: 5. DNA of the CDR3: TGCGCCAGCAGCCAAGCTTCTAGCGGGAGAGCCTACGAGCAGTACTTC. This translates into CASSQASSGRAYEQYF.

The genes are TRBV29-1 and TRBJ1-1; a possible D gene is TRBD1 (6 bases). CDR3 length: 15 residues. V lost 0 bases and J lost 1, with 12 bases in between. Germline V gene lookup returns CDR1 SQVTM and CDR2 ANQGSEA. For the CDR3, the DNA is TGCAGCGTTGAAGATCATATGGGGGCGAACACTGAAGCTTTCTTT. The encoded protein is CSVEDHMGANTEAFF.